Presented here are 30 T cell receptor beta chains from one specimen sequenced in a study of blood T cell repertoires in COVID-19. Sequencing was performed with immunoSEQ multiplex PCR; in TCRdb, only in-frame clones are kept and a portion is missing. The sample includes 130,000 or so clones, roughly four fifths of them seen just once. Sequenced: peripheral blood. Receptors were obtained from a human donor in a cohort sampled during active COVID-19.

The rearrangement joins TRBV23-1 to TRBJ2-7; TRBD1 agrees at 10 bases. TRBV23-1 qualifies as an ORF whose function is uncertain. V shed 5 bases, J shed 3 bases, and the junction held 10 bases outside the gene matches. This CDR3 is built from 16 residues. In DNA, the CDR3 is TGCGCCAGCAGTATTGAGGGACAGGGGAGACACTACGAGCAGTACTTC. This translates into CASSIEGQGRHYEQYF.

This clone came up once. The gene calls are TRBV7-9 and TRBJ1-2; D uncertain. Trimming took 7 bases from V and 7 from J, leaving 16 bases between them. This CDR3 has 13 residues. Germline CDR1 SEHNR, CDR2 FQNEAQ (reference sequence). CDR3 region: CASTQETPAGYTF. Written as DNA, the CDR3 is TGTGCCAGCACGCAAGAAACTCCCGCTGGCTACACCTTC.

This sequence joins TRBV5-1 and TRBJ2-1; TRBD2 matches at 8 bases. Germline CDR1 reads SGHRS; CDR2 reads YFSETQ. The CDR3 totals 15 residues. Trimming at V came to 0 bases and at J to 7 bases, leaving 6 bases not matched to a gene. CDR3 amino acids: CASSLASGRQNEQFF. The DNA for the CDR3 is TGCGCCAGCAGCTTGGCGAGCGGGAGACAGAATGAGCAGTTCTTC.

The CDR3 DNA is TGTGCCAGCAGGACAGGGAAGAGTGAAGCTTTCTTT. Translated, it gives CASRTGKSEAFF. The chain couples TRBV6-6 to TRBJ1-1; 7 bases align to TRBD1. The germline gives CDR1 MNHNY, CDR2 SVGAGI (reference sequence). This CDR3 contains 12 residues. Trimming at V came to 6 bases and at J to 7 bases, leaving 5 bases not matched to a gene.

The V gene is TRBV19, the J gene TRBJ2-1; 9 nucleotides align to TRBD1. Germline V lookup: CDR1 LNHDA, CDR2 SQIVND (reference sequence). This CDR3 has 16 residues. V shed 6 bases, J shed 0 bases, and the junction held 6 bases outside the gene matches. CDR3 sequence: CASSQGQGRSYNEQFF. Here the CDR3 DNA reads TGTGCCAGTAGCCAAGGACAGGGGCGCTCCTACAATGAGCAGTTCTTC.

This clone has only a few counts. The chain recombines TRBV5-1 with TRBJ2-5; D not certain. This CDR3 comprises 16 residues. Between the trimmed V and J ends, which lost 4 bases and 2 bases, there was a span of 18 bases. In germline, CDR1 is SGHRS, CDR2 YFSETQ. CDR3 sequence: CASSRRGAAIQETQYF. Here the CDR3 DNA reads TGCGCCAGCAGCAGAAGAGGCGCGGCCATACAAGAGACCCAGTACTTC.

This chain links TRBV19 with TRBJ1-5, with 8 bases lining up with TRBD1. The CDR3 consists of 18 residues. Germline values: CDR1 LNHDA, CDR2 SQIVND (reference sequence). The V gene end was trimmed by 5 bases and the J gene end by 6 bases; junction bases not matched to a gene: 18. The CDR3 spells CASSPKIGRGQSSQPQHF. In DNA, the CDR3 is TGTGCCAGTAGTCCTAAAATTGGCAGGGGGCAGAGTTCTCAGCCCCAGCATTTT.

The rearrangement uses TRBV25-1 and TRBJ1-1; the D is unclear. The germline V gene encodes CDR1 MGHDK and CDR2 SYGVNS. The CDR3 covers 13 residues. V lost 4 bases, J lost 3 bases, and 9 bases lay in between. CDR3 sequence (DNA): TGTGCCAGCAGTGGTGGCACCTACACTGAAGCTTTCTTT. Its translation: CASSGGTYTEAFF.

This sequence joins TRBV5-1 and TRBJ2-2; perhaps TRBD2 as D (5 bases). Trimming removed 2 bases at V and 7 bases at J, with 18 bases between. The germline gives CDR1 SGHRS, CDR2 YFSETQ. The CDR3 is 16 residues long. The CDR3 DNA reads as TGCGCCAGCAGCTTCATGCTCGGAGGTAGTGTCGGGGAGCTGTTTTTT. It specifies CASSFMLGGSVGELFF.

This chain uses TRBV7-9 with TRBJ2-3; perhaps TRBD1 as D (6 bases). The CDR3 is 14 amino acids. V was pared by 6 bases and J by 9 bases, with 19 bases between. The germline CDR1 and CDR2 sequences are SEHNR and FQNEAQ (reference sequence). CDR3 sequence: CASSSDSRQGTQYF. CDR3 in DNA: TGTGCCAGCAGTTCCGACTCCCGCCAGGGGACGCAGTATTTT.

The genes are TRBV5-3 and TRBJ1-2; D perhaps matches TRBD1 (5 bases). TRBV5-3 has ORF status, its function being uncertain. The CDR3 sequence is 12 residues long. V was cut by 4 bases and J by 8 bases, with 12 bases left in between. Here the CDR3 reads CARSAPGDGYTF. In DNA form, the CDR3 reads TGTGCCAGAAGCGCCCCGGGGGACGGCTACACCTTC.

The rearrangement joins TRBV18 to TRBJ2-1, with 11 bases fitting TRBD2. CDR3 length: 16 amino acids. Germline V CDR1 and CDR2: KGHSH, LQKENI. Losses at the gene ends were 2 bases for V and 9 bases for J; bases not matched to a gene: 9. The CDR3 DNA reads as TGTGCCAGCTCACCAAAGGTAGTTAGCGGGAGGGGTGAGCAGTTCTTC. Translation: CASSPKVVSGRGEQFF.

V and J are TRBV6-5 and TRBJ2-1; TRBD1 aligns across 7 bases. V was pared by 6 bases and J by 7 bases, with 12 bases of the junction left unmatched. This CDR3 is built from 15 residues. CDR1 and CDR2 from the germline V gene are MNHEY and SVGAGI. CDR3 region: CASRDLTGRRNEQFF. The DNA for the CDR3 is TGTGCCAGCAGGGATCTGACAGGGCGGAGGAATGAGCAGTTCTTC.

The chain joins TRBV28 to TRBJ1-2, with D perhaps TRBD1 (6 bases). V was trimmed by 7 bases and J by 8 bases, leaving 20 bases between them. The CDR3 runs 14 residues. In germline, CDR1 is MDHEN, CDR2 SYDVKM. For the CDR3, the DNA is TGTGCCAGCACCTTACAGAATACAGGGAAGGGCTACACCTTC. This translates into CASTLQNTGKGYTF.

The rearrangement links TRBV7-9 to TRBJ2-3; TRBD2 aligns across 8 bases. Per the germline V gene, CDR1 is SEHNR and CDR2 is FQNEAQ (reference sequence). The CDR3 consists of 16 residues. The J segment lost 2 bases and the V segment lost 3 bases, leaving 7 bases of the junction unmatched. The CDR3 loop reads CASSLGLDWNTDTQYF. The CDR3 DNA sequence: TGTGCCAGCAGCTTGGGACTAGACTGGAACACAGATACGCAGTATTTT.

The chain joins TRBV5-4 to TRBJ2-1; D is unresolved. With 3 bases removed from V and 3 bases from J, the gap between germline ends came to 25 bases. The CDR3 loop spans 19 amino acids. The V gene's germline CDR1 is SGHNT and CDR2 YYREEE (reference sequence). As DNA, the CDR3 is TGTGCCAGCAGCTCAGAAAGGAGACTCAGAGGTTCCGGCTACAATGAGCAGTTCTTC. It yields the protein CASSSERRLRGSGYNEQFF.

This clone showed up just once. The CDR3 loop is CASSLATGGTYEQYF. CDR3 nucleotides: TGTGCCAGCAGCTTAGCGACAGGGGGGACCTACGAGCAGTACTTC. This sequence joins TRBV7-8 and TRBJ2-7; 9 nucleotides line up with TRBD1. Per the germline V gene, CDR1 is SGHVS and CDR2 is FQNEAQ. There are 15 residues in the CDR3. V dropped 0 bases and J dropped 2; count of bases not matched to a gene: 2.

The chain is built from TRBV3-1 (or the pseudogene TRBV3-2) and TRBJ2-5, with 7 nucleotides matching TRBD1. V lost 1 base, J lost 1 base, and 6 bases stayed unmatched. The CDR3 sequence is 16 residues long. Germline-derived CDR1 and CDR2 are LGHDT and YNNKEL (reference sequence). The CDR3 DNA reads as TGTGCCAGCAGCCAAGGGCACCACAGGGGCCAAGAGACCCAGTACTTC. The encoded protein is CASSQGHHRGQETQYF.

The chain uses TRBV20-1 and TRBJ2-6; the D is unclear. CDR3 length: 16 residues. Looked up from germline, CDR1 is DFQATT and CDR2 is SNEGSKA (reference sequence). V was shortened by 3 bases and J by 0 bases, with 12 bases between the two germline ends. CDR3 sequence reads: CSASDTSDSGANVLTF. As DNA, the CDR3 is TGCAGTGCTAGTGACACGAGCGACTCTGGGGCCAACGTCCTGACTTTC.

The chain combines TRBV5-1 with TRBJ2-1; TRBD2 agrees at 9 bases. Germline CDR1 is SGHRS and CDR2 is YFSETQ. CDR3 length: 14 residues. V lost 4 bases, J lost 7 bases, and 6 bases stayed unmatched. The CDR3 protein is CASSTIAGANEQFF. CDR3 coding DNA: TGCGCCAGCAGCACCATAGCGGGAGCGAATGAGCAGTTCTTC.

V usage is TRBV30 and J usage is TRBJ2-7; 11 bases are shared with TRBD2. Germline loops: CDR1 GTSNPN, CDR2 SVGIG (reference sequence). This CDR3 comprises 15 residues. V shed 2 bases and J 3 bases; nucleotides not matched to a gene: 6. The CDR3 coding sequence is TGTGCCTGGAGTACCCCGGGACTAGCGGTCTACGAGCAGTACTTC. This translates into CAWSTPGLAVYEQYF.

The V call is TRBV21-1, the J call TRBJ2-7; the table calls TRBD1, which could not be checked here. TRBV21-1 corresponds to a pseudogene. The CDR3 sequence is 16 residues long. The chain's CDR3 is CASGRPGQGSSGEQYF. The CDR3 bases are TGTGCCAGCGGACGACCGGGACAGGGTTCTTCCGGCGAGCAGTACTTC.

To note about this clone: The CDR3 does not close with the conserved phenylalanine or tryptophan, likely indicating a read error. No DNA is shown, since the ends of the CDR3 on it are uncertain; the CDR3 is the one TCRdb lists. This chain connects TRBV30 to TRBJ1-2; no check of the table's D call, TRBD1, against the DNA was made. The germline V gene has CDR1 GTSNPN and CDR2 SVGIG (reference sequence). From its first to its last residue, the CDR3 has 11 amino acids. CDR3 in amino acids: CAWSVGGQGQL.

J is TRBJ2-1 and V is TRBV9; a weak D match, TRBD2 (6 bases). The V end was cut by 5 bases, the J end by 5 bases, with 11 bases between. CDR3 length: 13 amino acids. The germline gives CDR1 SGDLS, CDR2 YYNGEE. CDR3 nucleotides: TGTGCCAGCAGGGGAGGTCCGAACAATGAGCAGTTCTTC. Encoded protein: CASRGGPNNEQFF.

The genes are TRBV5-4 and TRBJ2-1; 11 bases are shared with TRBD2. The CDR3 loop spans 14 amino acids. Trimming cost V 5 bases and J 6 bases; bases outside gene matches: 4. CDR1 and CDR2 from the germline V gene are SGHNT and YYREEE (reference sequence). CDR3 in amino acids: CASRQGLAANEQFF. As DNA, the CDR3 is TGTGCCAGCAGGCAGGGACTAGCGGCCAATGAGCAGTTCTTC.

The genes are TRBV15 and TRBJ2-1; 7 bases agree with TRBD2. This CDR3 region has 15 residues. The germline CDR1 and CDR2 sequences are LNHNV and YYDKDF (reference sequence). V was clipped by 4 bases and J by 0 bases; unmatched bases: 3. DNA of the CDR3: TGTGCCACCAGCATGAGCGGGGCCTCCTACAATGAGCAGTTCTTC. It encodes CATSMSGASYNEQFF.

The rearrangement joins TRBV28 to TRBJ2-3; weak D call: TRBD1 (8 bases). The V gene lost 6 bases and the J gene lost 0 bases, with 19 bases spanning the gap. CDR1 and CDR2 from the germline V gene are MDHEN and SYDVKM. The CDR3 covers 17 residues. The CDR3 loop reads CASRQGGWRASTDTQYF. DNA of the CDR3: TGTGCCAGCAGACAGGGGGGGTGGCGGGCTAGCACAGATACGCAGTATTTT.

The rearrangement links TRBV2 to TRBJ2-1; TRBD1 aligns across 9 bases. The V segment lost 4 bases and the J segment 13 bases; nucleotides outside the gene matches: 5. This CDR3 region has 12 residues. Looked up from germline, CDR1 is SNHLY and CDR2 is FYNNEI. CDR3 bases: TGTGCCAGCAGTGGGGACAGGGCCGGTCAGTTCTTC. Translation gives CASSGDRAGQFF.

V and J are TRBV19 and TRBJ2-1; TRBD2 aligns across 11 bases. Germline lookup yields CDR1 LNHDA and CDR2 SQIVND (reference sequence). The CDR3 runs 16 residues. V shed 6 bases, J shed 9 bases, and the junction held 13 bases outside the gene matches. Written as DNA, the CDR3 is TGTGCCAGTAGGGAGTCTAGCGGGAGGAAAGTGGGTGAGCAGTTCTTC. This sequence encodes CASRESSGRKVGEQFF.

In its sample, this clone was seen a few times. This rearrangement joins TRBV4-2 to TRBJ2-1, with D perhaps TRBD2 (6 bases). The V end lost 4 bases, the J end lost 4 bases, and 14 bases lay between the germline ends. The CDR3 is made up of 15 amino acids. Germline CDR1 reads LGHNA; CDR2 reads YNFKEQ. The CDR3 sequence is CASSPGRGGYNEQFF. The CDR3 nucleotides read TGTGCCAGCAGCCCCGGGAGAGGCGGATACAATGAGCAGTTCTTC.